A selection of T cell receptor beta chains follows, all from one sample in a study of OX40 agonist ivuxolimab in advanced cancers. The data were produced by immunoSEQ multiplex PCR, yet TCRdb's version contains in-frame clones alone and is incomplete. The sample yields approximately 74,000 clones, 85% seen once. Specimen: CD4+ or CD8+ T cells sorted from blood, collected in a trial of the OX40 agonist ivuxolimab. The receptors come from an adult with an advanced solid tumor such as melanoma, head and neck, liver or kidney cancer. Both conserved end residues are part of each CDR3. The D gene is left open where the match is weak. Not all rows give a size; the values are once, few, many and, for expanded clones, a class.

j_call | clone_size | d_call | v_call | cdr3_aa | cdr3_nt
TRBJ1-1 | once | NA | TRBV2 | CASIEGRGTEAFF | TGTGCCAGCATCGAAGGGCGCGGGACTGAAGCTTTCTTT
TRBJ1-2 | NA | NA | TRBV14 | CASSQGTHGNYGYTF | TGTGCCAGCAGCCAAGGAACTCACGGAAACTATGGCTACACCTTC
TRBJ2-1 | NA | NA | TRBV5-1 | CASTPRGPYNEQFF | TGCGCCAGCACCCCTCGGGGCCCTTACAATGAGCAGTTCTTC
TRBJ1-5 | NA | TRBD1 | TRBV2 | CASSEEGAGNQPQHF | TGTGCCAGCAGTGAAGAGGGGGCTGGCAATCAGCCCCAGCATTTT
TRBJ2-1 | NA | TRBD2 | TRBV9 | CASSVTSGALNEQFF | TGTGCCAGCAGCGTAACTAGCGGGGCGCTCAATGAGCAGTTCTTC
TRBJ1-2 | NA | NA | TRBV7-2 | CASSLGQGHIDYGYTF | TGTGCCAGCAGCTTAGGGCAGGGTCATATTGACTATGGCTACACCTTC
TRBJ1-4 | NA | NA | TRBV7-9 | CASSLSGEKLFF | TGTGCCAGCAGCTTGAGTGGGGAAAAACTGTTTTTT
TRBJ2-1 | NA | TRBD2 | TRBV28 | CASSLSSGSSYNEQFF | TGTGCCAGCAGTTTATCTAGCGGGAGCTCCTACAATGAGCAGTTCTTC
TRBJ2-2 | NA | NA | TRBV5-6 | CASSAGTYTGELFF | TGTGCCAGCAGCGCCGGGACCTACACCGGGGAGCTGTTTTTT
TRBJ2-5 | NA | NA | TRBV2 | CASSYRVGQYF | TGTGCCAGCAGCTACAGGGTTGGCCAGTACTTC
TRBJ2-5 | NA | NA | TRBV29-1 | CSGRLGDLQETQYF | TGCAGCGGGCGGTTGGGGGACCTCCAAGAGACCCAGTACTTC
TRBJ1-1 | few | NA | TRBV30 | CAWTKGGEGTEAFF | TGTGCCTGGACAAAAGGGGGGGAGGGTACTGAAGCTTTCTTT
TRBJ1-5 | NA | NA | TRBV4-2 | CASSPAPVNSNQPQHF | TGTGCCAGCAGCCCAGCTCCAGTCAATAGCAATCAGCCCCAGCATTTT
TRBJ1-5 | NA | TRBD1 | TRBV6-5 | CASRGQGGNQPQHF | TGTGCCTCTAGGGGGCAGGGGGGCAATCAGCCCCAGCATTTT
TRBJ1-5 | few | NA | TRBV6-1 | CASSGDSNQPQHF | TGTGCCAGCAGTGGGGATAGCAATCAGCCCCAGCATTTT
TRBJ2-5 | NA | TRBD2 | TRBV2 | CATRGEGRVGETQYF | TGTGCCACCCGTGGGGAGGGCAGGGTCGGAGAGACCCAGTACTTC
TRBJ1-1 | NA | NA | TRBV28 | CASRDQTEAFF | TGTGCCAGCAGGGACCAAACTGAAGCTTTCTTT
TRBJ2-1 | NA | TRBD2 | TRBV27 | CASSSYTSSSRGGSRDEQFF | TGTGCCAGCAGTTCCTACACTTCCTCCTCGCGGGGCGGGAGTCGGGATGAGCAGTTCTTC
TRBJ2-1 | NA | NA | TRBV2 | CASSVEGSNEQFF | TGTGCCAGCAGTGTTGAGGGCTCAAATGAGCAGTTCTTC
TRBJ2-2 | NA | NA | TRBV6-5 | CASSRDTNTGELFF | TGTGCCAGCAGCCGGGACACGAACACCGGGGAGCTGTTTTTT
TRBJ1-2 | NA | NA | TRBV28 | CASSLLPENYGYTF | TGTGCCAGCAGTTTATTACCTGAAAACTATGGCTACACCTTC
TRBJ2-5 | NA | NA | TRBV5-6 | CASSLDFVQTQYF | TGTGCCAGCAGCTTGGACTTCGTCCAGACCCAGTACTTC
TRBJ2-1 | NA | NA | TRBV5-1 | CASSLVTGRNEQFF | TGCGCCAGCAGCTTGGTGACAGGGAGGAATGAGCAGTTCTTC
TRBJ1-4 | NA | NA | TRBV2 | CASSAVWQENEKLFF | TGTGCCAGCAGTGCGGTTTGGCAGGAAAATGAAAAACTGTTTTTT
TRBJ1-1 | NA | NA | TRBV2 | CASSEAVGSMNTEAFF | TGTGCCAGCAGTGAAGCGGTCGGATCCATGAACACTGAAGCTTTCTTT
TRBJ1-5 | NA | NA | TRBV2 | CASSGVRGPNQPQHF | TGTGCCAGCAGTGGAGTCAGGGGTCCCAATCAGCCCCAGCATTTT
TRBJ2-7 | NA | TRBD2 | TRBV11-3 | CASSPLGLAGGNEQYF | TGTGCCAGCAGCCCCTTGGGACTAGCGGGAGGGAACGAGCAGTACTTC
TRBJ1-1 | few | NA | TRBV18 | CASSPDGTNTEAFF | TGTGCCAGCTCACCGGACGGAACGAACACTGAAGCTTTCTTT